This T cell receptor (beta chain) was captured by sequencing in a study of blood T cell repertoires in COVID-19. Background on the study: Nucleic acid was either cDNA or gDNA, and it came from T cells, B-cell-depleted T cells, or PBMCs.

Data came from immunoSEQ multiplex PCR; TCRdb stores just in-frame clones and leaves some out. The table has about 92,000 clones, around three quarters seen once. Germline assignment: CDR1 SQVTM and CDR2 ANQGSEA. V gave up 3 bases and J gave up 4 bases, with 15 bases separating them. The CDR3 totals 14 residues. The clonotype comes from a man over 45 who had recovered from COVID-19. This rearrangement joins TRBV29-1 to TRBJ1-1; TRBD1 might be the D (5 bases). Sequences were obtained from peripheral blood. The CDR3 coding sequence is TGCAGCGTTGATTGGGGGGTGGGTGGCACTGAAGCTTTCTTT. Protein: CSVDWGVGGTEAFF.